The entry that follows covers one TCR beta chain sequence. Its antigen is currently unknown. The PCR was carried out with 60 Vbeta primers and 13 Jbeta primers. Clones were read by immunoSEQ multiplex PCR, and TCRdb kept only the in-frame ones, dropping some. Of hundreds of thousands of clones in the sample, roughly 82% were seen once. The data originate from a study of cytomegalovirus exposure and HLA in healthy donors. Study-level points and caveats: Through in vitro validation, three CMV-associated chains were shown to be specific for CMV antigens.

Sequenced input: PBMCs. The sequence came from a man aged 35 to 55 in good health and CMV-seropositive.

CDR3 amino acids: CASSSTGATETQYF. The CDR3 region has the DNA TGCGCCAGCAGCTCTACAGGGGCCACGGAGACCCAGTACTTC. The V and J genes are TRBV5-1 and TRBJ2-5, with TRBD1 matching over 7 bases. CDR1 and CDR2 (germline): SGHRS, YFSETQ. The CDR3 contains 14 residues. Trimming cost V 3 bases and J 5 bases; bases outside gene matches: 7. Filled out from reference TRBV5-1 and TRBJ2-5, the complete variable domain reads KAGVTQTPRYLIKTRGQQVTLSCSPISGHRSVSWYQQTPGQGLQFLFEYFSETQRNKGNFPGRFSGRQFSNSRSEMNVSTLELGDSALYLCASSSTGATETQYFGPGTRLLVL.